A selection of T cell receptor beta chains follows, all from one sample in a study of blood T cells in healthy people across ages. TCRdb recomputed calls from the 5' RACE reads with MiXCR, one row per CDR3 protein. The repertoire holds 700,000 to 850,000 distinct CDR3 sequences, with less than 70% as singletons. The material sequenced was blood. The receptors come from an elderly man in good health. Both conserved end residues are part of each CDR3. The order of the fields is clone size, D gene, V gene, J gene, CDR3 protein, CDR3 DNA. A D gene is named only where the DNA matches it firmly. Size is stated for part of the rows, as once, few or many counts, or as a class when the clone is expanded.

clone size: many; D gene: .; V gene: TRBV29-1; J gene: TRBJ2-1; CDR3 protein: CSVENVAQFF; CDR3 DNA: TGCAGCGTTGAAAACGTGGCGCAGTTCTTC
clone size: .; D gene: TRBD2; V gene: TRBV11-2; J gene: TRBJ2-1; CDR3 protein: CASSLDSGAGIVQFF; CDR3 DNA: TGTGCCAGCAGCCTCGACAGCGGGGCTGGGATTGTGCAGTTCTTC
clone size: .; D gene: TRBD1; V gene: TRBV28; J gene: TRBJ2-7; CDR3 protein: CASSALTGDRGSYEQYF; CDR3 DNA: TGTGCCAGCAGTGCACTTACGGGGGACAGGGGCTCCTACGAGCAGTACTTC
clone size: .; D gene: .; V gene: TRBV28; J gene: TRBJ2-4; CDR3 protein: CASSTYRAGSAKNIQYF; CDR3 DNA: TGTGCCAGCAGCACCTACCGGGCAGGGAGCGCCAAAAACATTCAGTACTTC
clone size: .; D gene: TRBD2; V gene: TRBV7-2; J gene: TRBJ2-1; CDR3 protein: CASSLRSPTSVNNEQFF; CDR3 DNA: TGTGCCAGCAGCTTACGGTCCCCGACTAGCGTCAACAATGAGCAGTTCTTC
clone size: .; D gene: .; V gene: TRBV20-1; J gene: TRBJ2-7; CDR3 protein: CSARKVRAYEQYF; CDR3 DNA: TGCAGTGCGCGGAAGGTGAGGGCCTACGAGCAGTACTTC
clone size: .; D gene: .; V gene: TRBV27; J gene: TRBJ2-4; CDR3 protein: CASSDRDGPYERYF; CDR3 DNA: TGTGCCAGCAGTGACCGGGACGGACCATACGAGCGGTACTTC
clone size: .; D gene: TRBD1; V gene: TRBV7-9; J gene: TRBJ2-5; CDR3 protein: CASSPADRGAQETQYF; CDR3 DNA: TGTGCCAGCAGCCCGGCGGACAGGGGAGCACAAGAGACCCAGTACTTC
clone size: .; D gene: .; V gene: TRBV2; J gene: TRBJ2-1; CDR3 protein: CASSGANEQFF; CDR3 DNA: TGTGCCAGCAGTGGAGCGAATGAGCAGTTCTTC
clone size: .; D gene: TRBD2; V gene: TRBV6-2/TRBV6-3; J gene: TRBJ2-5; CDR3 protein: CASSYASGRAKETQYF; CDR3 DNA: TGTGCCAGCAGTTACGCCAGCGGGAGGGCTAAAGAGACCCAGTACTTC
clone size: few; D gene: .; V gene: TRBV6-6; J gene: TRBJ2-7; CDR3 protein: CASRPGWGSSSYEQYF; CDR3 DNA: TGTGCCAGCAGACCGGGATGGGGATCCAGCTCCTACGAGCAGTACTTC
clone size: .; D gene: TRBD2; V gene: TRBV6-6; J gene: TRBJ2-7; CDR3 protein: CASSRPTSGRFDEQYF; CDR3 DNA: TGTGCCAGCAGTCGCCCCACTAGCGGGAGATTCGACGAGCAGTACTTC
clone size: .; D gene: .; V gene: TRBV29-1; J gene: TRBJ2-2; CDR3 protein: CSVEATNTGELFF; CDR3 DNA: TGCAGCGTTGAGGCCACGAACACCGGGGAGCTGTTTTTT
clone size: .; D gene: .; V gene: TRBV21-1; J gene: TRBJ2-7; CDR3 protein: CASSKEGDRASYEQYF; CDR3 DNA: TGTGCCAGCAGCAAAGAGGGGGACAGGGCCTCCTACGAGCAGTACTTC
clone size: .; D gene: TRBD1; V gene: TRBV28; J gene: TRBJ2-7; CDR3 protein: CASSHDRGRYEQYF; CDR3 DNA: TGTGCCAGCAGCCATGACAGGGGTAGATACGAGCAGTACTTC
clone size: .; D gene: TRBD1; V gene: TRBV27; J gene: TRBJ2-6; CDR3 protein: CASSWDRGLSGANVLTF; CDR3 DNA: TGTGCCAGCAGCTGGGACAGGGGGCTCTCTGGGGCCAACGTCCTGACTTTC
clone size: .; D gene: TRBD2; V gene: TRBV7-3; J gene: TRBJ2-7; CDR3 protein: CASSADMAGVGEQYF; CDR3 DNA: TGTGCCAGCAGCGCTGATATGGCGGGAGTGGGGGAGCAGTACTTC
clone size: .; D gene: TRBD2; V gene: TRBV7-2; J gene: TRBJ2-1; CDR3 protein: CASSKAGVPNNEQFF; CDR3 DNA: TGTGCCAGCAGCAAAGCGGGAGTTCCCAACAATGAGCAGTTCTTC
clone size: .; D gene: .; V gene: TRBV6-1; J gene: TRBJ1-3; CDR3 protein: CASSEALIFGSSGNTIYF; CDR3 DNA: TGTGCCAGCAGTGAAGCCCTTATCTTCGGGTCCTCTGGAAACACCATATATTTT
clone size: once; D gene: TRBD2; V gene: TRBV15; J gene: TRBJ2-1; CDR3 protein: CATSKPGGGSYNEQFF; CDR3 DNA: TGTGCCACCAGCAAACCTGGCGGGGGCTCCTACAATGAGCAGTTCTTC
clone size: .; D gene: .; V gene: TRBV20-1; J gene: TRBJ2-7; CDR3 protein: CSPARYGGAYEQYF; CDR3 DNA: TGCAGTCCCGCTAGGTACGGCGGGGCCTACGAGCAGTACTTC
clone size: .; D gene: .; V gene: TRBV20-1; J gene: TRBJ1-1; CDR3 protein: CSAAHGGLNTEAFF; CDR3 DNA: TGCAGTGCGGCGCATGGGGGCCTGAACACTGAAGCTTTCTTT
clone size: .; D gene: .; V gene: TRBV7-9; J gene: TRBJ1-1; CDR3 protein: CASSLSAENTEAFF; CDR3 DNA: TGTGCCAGCAGCTTATCGGCAGAGAACACTGAAGCTTTCTTT
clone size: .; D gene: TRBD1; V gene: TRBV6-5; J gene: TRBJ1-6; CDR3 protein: CASKTGGNNSPLHF; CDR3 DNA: TGTGCCAGCAAAACAGGGGGAAATAATTCACCCCTCCACTTT